The TCR beta chain described here comes from a study of cytomegalovirus exposure and HLA in healthy donors. Broader study findings: Sequencing artifact likely explains a cluster of highly shared sequence variants. Fewer N-insertions than the approximately 610-donor mean were reportedly shown by an Asian-associated ancestry cluster in a later analysis.

13 Jbeta primers and 60 Vbeta primers were used for the PCR. Assay: immunoSEQ multiplex PCR; the TCRdb copy retains only in-frame clones and omits some. The sample contains about 120,000 clones, about two thirds of which appear only once. In regard to this clone: Its antigen is still unknown.

This sequence was found in a man in his thirties or forties in good health and CMV-seronegative. Material: PBMCs.

The CDR3 sequence: CASSPMTSGGQIYNEQFF. CDR3 in DNA: TGCGCCAGCAGCCCGATGACTAGCGGGGGACAAATCTACAATGAGCAGTTCTTC. V is TRBV5-1 and J is TRBJ2-1, with 12 bases fitting TRBD2. CDR1 is SGHRS, CDR2 YFSETQ, per germline. The CDR3 runs 18 residues. The ends lost 4 bases at V and 3 bases at J; junction bases unmatched: 11.